Listed below are T cell receptor beta chains from one sample, sequenced in a study of patients and donors after allogeneic stem cell transplantation. TCRdb used MiXCR to reprocess the RT-PCR reads, holding one entry per CDR3 protein. The repertoire holds under 200,000 distinct CDR3 sequences, with approximately 30% as singletons. Sequencing was carried out using blood, either unsorted or a sorted T cell fraction (not recorded which). Every receptor here comes from a human donor who was either an allogeneic HSCT recipient or a stem cell or donor lymphocyte infusion donor (not recorded which). It is not recorded whose cells these are; they may come from a transplant donor. The CDR3 runs from the conserved cysteine through the conserved F or W. Fields, in order: D gene, clone size, V gene, J gene, CDR3 DNA, CDR3 protein. A D gene is named only where the DNA matches it firmly. Size tells how often a clone was seen (once, few, many) or the class of an expanded clone, and some rows leave it out.

d_call: TRBD1
clone_size: many
v_call: TRBV20-1
j_call: TRBJ2-7
cdr3_nt: TGCAGTGCTAACGGACAGGCCTACGAGCAGTACTTC
cdr3_aa: CSANGQAYEQYF

d_call: NA
clone_size: NA
v_call: TRBV20-1
j_call: TRBJ2-3
cdr3_nt: TGCAGTGCTAGAGAGGGCCCTAGCACAGATACGCAGTATTTT
cdr3_aa: CSAREGPSTDTQYF

d_call: TRBD2
clone_size: few
v_call: TRBV6-5
j_call: TRBJ2-5
cdr3_nt: TGTGCCAGCAGTTACGGGACTAGCGGACCGTACCAAGAGACCCAGTACTTC
cdr3_aa: CASSYGTSGPYQETQYF

d_call: NA
clone_size: NA
v_call: TRBV29-1
j_call: TRBJ1-1
cdr3_nt: TGCAGCGTTCTACAGGGAGGTAAGGACACTGAAGCTTTCTTT
cdr3_aa: CSVLQGGKDTEAFF

d_call: NA
clone_size: NA
v_call: TRBV6-5
j_call: TRBJ2-7
cdr3_nt: TGTGCCAGCAGTTACTCGGAAGGCTACGAGCAGTACTTC
cdr3_aa: CASSYSEGYEQYF

d_call: NA
clone_size: many
v_call: TRBV10-3
j_call: TRBJ1-5
cdr3_nt: TGTGCCATCAGGGGCGACAGCAATCAGCCCCAGCATTTT
cdr3_aa: CAIRGDSNQPQHF

d_call: NA
clone_size: NA
v_call: TRBV6-2/TRBV6-3
j_call: TRBJ2-1
cdr3_nt: TGTGCCAGCAGTGGACGGTACAATGAGCAGTTCTTC
cdr3_aa: CASSGRYNEQFF

d_call: TRBD1
clone_size: many
v_call: TRBV4-3
j_call: TRBJ1-3
cdr3_nt: TGCGCCAGCAGCCAAACCGGGACAGACCGTGGAAACACCATATATTTT
cdr3_aa: CASSQTGTDRGNTIYF

d_call: NA
clone_size: NA
v_call: TRBV21-1
j_call: TRBJ2-2
cdr3_nt: TGTGCCAGCAGGGTTCTGGGGACCGGGGAGCTGTTTTTT
cdr3_aa: CASRVLGTGELFF

d_call: TRBD2
clone_size: NA
v_call: TRBV11-3
j_call: TRBJ2-1
cdr3_nt: TGTGCCAGCAGCTTAGGTGAGACTAGCGCATGGGAGCAGTTCTTC
cdr3_aa: CASSLGETSAWEQFF

d_call: TRBD2
clone_size: NA
v_call: TRBV20-1
j_call: TRBJ2-7
cdr3_nt: TGCAGTGCTAGCGGGAGGGGCTACGAGCAGTACTTC
cdr3_aa: CSASGRGYEQYF

d_call: TRBD2
clone_size: NA
v_call: TRBV5-1
j_call: TRBJ2-7
cdr3_nt: TGCGCCAGCAGCTTGGAGGCTAGCGGGCAGTACTTC
cdr3_aa: CASSLEASGQYF

d_call: TRBD2
clone_size: NA
v_call: TRBV6-5
j_call: TRBJ2-7
cdr3_nt: TGTGCCAGCAGTTTTTTCGGACTAGCGGGAGCGAGGGAGCAGTACTTC
cdr3_aa: CASSFFGLAGAREQYF

d_call: TRBD1
clone_size: NA
v_call: TRBV7-6
j_call: TRBJ1-1
cdr3_nt: TGTGCCAGCAGTCCCCAGGGGGGGAAAGCTTTCTTT
cdr3_aa: CASSPQGGKAFF

d_call: TRBD2
clone_size: few
v_call: TRBV6-2/TRBV6-3
j_call: TRBJ2-5
cdr3_nt: TGTGCCAGCAGCCCCGGGACTAGCGGTCTGGGGCAAGAGACCCAGTACTTC
cdr3_aa: CASSPGTSGLGQETQYF

d_call: NA
clone_size: few
v_call: TRBV27
j_call: TRBJ2-5
cdr3_nt: TGTGCCAGCAGTTTTGACTCCACCCAGTACTTC
cdr3_aa: CASSFDSTQYF

d_call: NA
clone_size: few
v_call: TRBV27
j_call: TRBJ2-1
cdr3_nt: TGTGCCAGCTCCGAGAGTGGGGGCTGGGAGCAGTTCTTC
cdr3_aa: CASSESGGWEQFF

d_call: TRBD2
clone_size: NA
v_call: TRBV6-2/TRBV6-3
j_call: TRBJ2-7
cdr3_nt: TGTGCCAGCACCCTAACCGGGACTAGTGGCGAGCAGTACTTC
cdr3_aa: CASTLTGTSGEQYF

d_call: NA
clone_size: NA
v_call: TRBV4-2
j_call: TRBJ2-3
cdr3_nt: TGTGCCAGCAGCCAAGTGTCGGCGGGTCGGGGAAGCACAGATACGCAGTATTTT
cdr3_aa: CASSQVSAGRGSTDTQYF

d_call: NA
clone_size: many
v_call: TRBV29-1
j_call: TRBJ1-1
cdr3_nt: TGCAGCGTCGGACAGTTGAACACTGAAGCTTTCTTT
cdr3_aa: CSVGQLNTEAFF

d_call: NA
clone_size: few
v_call: TRBV20-1
j_call: TRBJ2-3
cdr3_nt: TGCGCCTCGCGGTTGGGTACGCAGTATTTT
cdr3_aa: CASRLGTQYF

d_call: NA
clone_size: NA
v_call: TRBV6-2/TRBV6-3
j_call: TRBJ2-7
cdr3_nt: TGTGCCAGCAGCCCCCGACAGGCTCTCTCCTACGAGCAGTACTTC
cdr3_aa: CASSPRQALSYEQYF

d_call: NA
clone_size: once
v_call: TRBV20-1
j_call: TRBJ2-3
cdr3_nt: TGCAGTGCTAGTCAGGAGAGACATACGCAGTATTTT
cdr3_aa: CSASQERHTQYF

d_call: NA
clone_size: NA
v_call: TRBV7-9
j_call: TRBJ2-5
cdr3_nt: TGTGCCAGCAGCGGACAGCTCAGATCAGAGACCCAGTACTTC
cdr3_aa: CASSGQLRSETQYF

d_call: TRBD2
clone_size: NA
v_call: TRBV18
j_call: TRBJ2-3
cdr3_nt: TGTGCCAGCTCACCAGCGGGACTATTCACAGATACGCAGTATTTT
cdr3_aa: CASSPAGLFTDTQYF

d_call: NA
clone_size: NA
v_call: TRBV5-5
j_call: TRBJ1-4
cdr3_nt: TGTGCCAGCAGCCGGGACCCAGCTGGAACTAATGAAAAACTGTTTTTT
cdr3_aa: CASSRDPAGTNEKLFF

d_call: NA
clone_size: few
v_call: TRBV20-1
j_call: TRBJ1-3
cdr3_nt: TGCAGTGCTAGACAAACCGGGGCCTCTGGAAACACCATATATTTT
cdr3_aa: CSARQTGASGNTIYF

d_call: NA
clone_size: NA
v_call: TRBV7-2
j_call: TRBJ1-5
cdr3_nt: TGTGCCAGCAGCTTAGTTAGGGAGCAGCCCCAGCATTTT
cdr3_aa: CASSLVREQPQHF

d_call: NA
clone_size: NA
v_call: TRBV6-2/TRBV6-3
j_call: TRBJ1-1
cdr3_nt: TGTGCCAGCAGTTACGCCAGGTCCACAGGAGCTTTCTTT
cdr3_aa: CASSYARSTGAFF

d_call: NA
clone_size: NA
v_call: TRBV3-1
j_call: TRBJ2-6
cdr3_nt: TGTGCCAGCAGCCAAGTTTACTCTGGGGCCAACGTCCTGACTTTC
cdr3_aa: CASSQVYSGANVLTF

d_call: NA
clone_size: NA
v_call: TRBV20-1
j_call: TRBJ1-2
cdr3_nt: TGCAGTGCTAGTCCTGAGCGGGGCTACACCTTC
cdr3_aa: CSASPERGYTF

d_call: NA
clone_size: few
v_call: TRBV18
j_call: TRBJ1-5
cdr3_nt: TGTGCCAGCTCAATCACGGCCCAGGCGGGCAATCAGCCCCAGCATTTT
cdr3_aa: CASSITAQAGNQPQHF

d_call: TRBD1
clone_size: NA
v_call: TRBV7-8
j_call: TRBJ1-2
cdr3_nt: TGTGCCAGCAGCCCTTTATTAGGGACAGTCTCTCCTAACTATGGCTACACCTTC
cdr3_aa: CASSPLLGTVSPNYGYTF

d_call: NA
clone_size: few
v_call: TRBV10-1
j_call: TRBJ2-3
cdr3_nt: TGCGCCAGCTCCGGAGAGGGGGATACGCAGTATTTT
cdr3_aa: CASSGEGDTQYF

d_call: NA
clone_size: NA
v_call: TRBV5-4
j_call: TRBJ2-3
cdr3_nt: TGTGCCAGCAGCTTATTCACAGATACGCAGTATTTT
cdr3_aa: CASSLFTDTQYF

d_call: TRBD1
clone_size: many
v_call: TRBV4-3
j_call: TRBJ1-3
cdr3_nt: TGCGCCAGCAGCCAGACAGGGGCGGTTGGAAACACCATATATTTT
cdr3_aa: CASSQTGAVGNTIYF

d_call: TRBD2
clone_size: NA
v_call: TRBV20-1
j_call: TRBJ2-7
cdr3_nt: TGCAGTGGGACTAGCGGGACTTTCTACGAGCAGTACTTC
cdr3_aa: CSGTSGTFYEQYF

d_call: TRBD1
clone_size: many
v_call: TRBV12-3/TRBV12-4
j_call: TRBJ1-2
cdr3_nt: TGTGCCAGCAGGCCCGGACAGGGCGGCTATGGCTACACCTTC
cdr3_aa: CASRPGQGGYGYTF

d_call: TRBD2
clone_size: few
v_call: TRBV7-7
j_call: TRBJ2-5
cdr3_nt: TGTGCTAGCAGCTTATCTAGCGGGAGACCCCAAGAGACCCAGTACTTC
cdr3_aa: CASSLSSGRPQETQYF

d_call: TRBD2
clone_size: many
v_call: TRBV6-2/TRBV6-3
j_call: TRBJ2-1
cdr3_nt: TGTGCCAGCAGGGGACTAGGGAATGAGCAGTTCTTC
cdr3_aa: CASRGLGNEQFF